Listed here are 6 T cell receptor beta chains from one sample, sequenced in a study of blood T cells in healthy people across ages. Combining a sample-barcoded 5' primer with a J-beta primer mix, a second PCR ran for roughly 7 to 12 cycles. MiXCR, run by TCRdb on the 5' RACE reads, gives a single entry per CDR3 protein. The data hold roughly 860,000 distinct CDR3 sequences, with about 62% observed a single time. Sequences were obtained from blood. The receptors shown here come from a man under 40 in good health.

The chain uses TRBV5-1 and TRBJ2-6; D may match TRBD1 or TRBD2 (5 bases each). The CDR3 is made up of 15 amino acids. V was shortened by 0 bases and J by 2 bases, with 6 bases between the two germline ends. CDR1 SGHRS and CDR2 YFSETQ come from the germline V gene. The CDR3 sequence is CASSLEGPGANVLTF. CDR3 sequence (DNA): TGCGCCAGCAGCTTGGAGGGACCTGGGGCCAACGTCCTGACTTTC.

This clonotype was found a few times. V gene TRBV6-1 combines with J gene TRBJ2-3; tentative D call: TRBD2 (6 bases). Germline assignment: CDR1 MNHNS and CDR2 SASEGT. V was cut by 2 bases and J by 3 bases, with 15 bases left in between. This CDR3 region has 16 residues. In nucleotides, the CDR3 is TGTGCCAGCAGTGAACTGGGACTGGCGGGGACAGATACGCAGTATTTT. It yields the protein CASSELGLAGTDTQYF.

This chain uses TRBV9 with TRBJ2-1; D possibly uses TRBD1 or TRBD2 (6 bases each). Per germline, CDR1 SGDLS and CDR2 YYNGEE. V was shortened by 3 bases and J by 7 bases, with 17 bases between the two germline ends. This CDR3 is built from 15 residues. The CDR3 protein is CASSASGATGNEQFF. As DNA, the CDR3 is TGTGCCAGCAGCGCCTCGGGGGCTACCGGGAATGAGCAGTTCTTC.

This rearrangement joins TRBV21-1 to TRBJ1-4. TRBV21-1 is marked as a pseudogene. CDR3 length: 13 residues. The CDR3 DNA reads as TGTGCCAGCAACCTGGGGAAGACGGGAAAACTGTTTTTT. Amino acid sequence: CASNLGKTGKLFF.

This rearrangement joins TRBV6-1 to TRBJ2-3, with 10 bases identical to TRBD2. The CDR3 extends over 17 amino acids. Germline assignment: CDR1 MNHNS and CDR2 SASEGT. J was trimmed by 2 bases and V by 4 bases; bases with no gene match: 9. CDR3 protein: CASSGDLAGGNTDTQYF. The CDR3 nucleotides read TGTGCCAGCAGTGGCGATTTAGCGGGGGGAAACACAGATACGCAGTATTTT.

The rearrangement uses TRBV24-1 and TRBJ2-1; D is ambiguous. The germline V gene has CDR1 KGHDR and CDR2 SFDVKD. V shed 2 bases and J shed 7 bases, with 8 bases lying between them. This CDR3 spans 13 amino acids. The CDR3 spells CATSDSMRNEQFF. CDR3 coding DNA: TGTGCCACCAGTGATTCGATGAGGAATGAGCAGTTCTTC.